This is a list of T cell receptor beta chains from one sample in a study of cytomegalovirus exposure and HLA in healthy donors. Repertoires were generated with immunoSEQ multiplex PCR, while TCRdb's copy carries only in-frame clones and drops some. This table holds roughly 120,000 clones, just under 75% found once. The sample taken for sequencing was PBMCs. The receptors shown here come from a man between 60 and 75 years old in good health and CMV-seropositive. Both conserved end residues are part of each CDR3. D genes are given only for firm matches. Rows give clone size only sometimes, using once, few, many, or a class for an expanded clone.

J gene	D gene	clone size	V gene	CDR3 DNA	CDR3 protein
TRBJ2-3	-	-	TRBV9	TGTGCCAGCAGCGAAGGACAGCCTAGCACAGATACGCAGTATTTT	CASSEGQPSTDTQYF
TRBJ2-3	TRBD2	-	TRBV10-1	TGCGCCAGCAGTGAGGTGGGACTAGCGGGGGACACAGATACGCAGTATTTT	CASSEVGLAGDTDTQYF
TRBJ2-7	-	-	TRBV2	TGTGCCAGCAGTGACAGGGGCTCCTACGAGCAGTACTTC	CASSDRGSYEQYF
TRBJ2-3	TRBD2	-	TRBV6-4	TGTGCCAGCAGTAGCGGGGGGGCCACAGATACGCAGTATTTT	CASSSGGATDTQYF
TRBJ2-2	TRBD2	-	TRBV19	TGTGCCAGTAGTATCCAGCGGGGGGGCTCCGGGGAGCTGTTTTTT	CASSIQRGGSGELFF
TRBJ1-5	TRBD1	once	TRBV19	TGTGCCAGTAGTATACGGACAGGGGGCGGAGGGCAGCCCCAGCATTTT	CASSIRTGGGGQPQHF
TRBJ2-7	TRBD1	-	TRBV10-2	TGCGCCAGCAGAGCAACAGGGGGCTCCTACGAGCAGTACTTC	CASRATGGSYEQYF
TRBJ2-2	TRBD2	-	TRBV6-1	TGTGCCAGCAGCAAACTAGCGGGGGGTAACGGGGAGCTGTTTTTT	CASSKLAGGNGELFF
TRBJ1-1	-	-	TRBV7-9	TGTGCCAGCAGCTTAGGGCCTCCAGGGTTGAACACTGAAGCTTTCTTT	CASSLGPPGLNTEAFF
TRBJ2-5	TRBD2	-	TRBV5-1	TGCGCCAGCAGCTTGGCTTCCTGGGGGGGAGCCGGGACCCAGTACTTC	CASSLASWGGAGTQYF
TRBJ1-2	TRBD1	-	TRBV28	TGTGCCAGCAGTTTCGGGACAGTCTATGGCTACACCTTC	CASSFGTVYGYTF
TRBJ2-3	-	-	TRBV4-2	TGTGCCAGCAGCCCTGGCGAGGGGGCGGGGACAGATACGCAGTATTTT	CASSPGEGAGTDTQYF
TRBJ1-3	-	-	TRBV7-8	TGTGCCAGCAGCCCGGGGGGAAACACCATATATTTT	CASSPGGNTIYF
TRBJ1-2	-	once	TRBV6-1	TGTGCCAGCATCCTAGTGACAGGATCTAACTATGGCTACACCTTC	CASILVTGSNYGYTF
TRBJ2-5	-	-	TRBV9	TGTGCCAGCAGCCGCCTCGAGAACAGAGAGACCCAGTACTTC	CASSRLENRETQYF
TRBJ2-7	-	few	TRBV9	TGTGCCAGCAGCGCGCAGGGTTCCGGCTCCTACGAGCAGTACTTC	CASSAQGSGSYEQYF
TRBJ1-3	-	-	TRBV10-3	TGTGCCATCAGTCCTAGACTAAACACCATATATTTT	CAISPRLNTIYF
TRBJ2-3	-	once	TRBV28	TGTGCCAGCAGCCTCCGCCTCGATAGCAGACGCACAGATACGCAGTATTTT	CASSLRLDSRRTDTQYF
TRBJ1-6	-	once	TRBV19	TGTGCCAGTAGTATTGACAGAGATAGCTCCCCCCTCCACTTT	CASSIDRDSSPLHF
TRBJ2-7	TRBD2	-	TRBV29-1	TGCAGCGTGGGGAGGGAGTACGAGCAGTACTTC	CSVGREYEQYF
TRBJ2-2	-	few	TRBV30	TGTGCCTACAGGGCCTTCAACACCGGGGAGCTGTTTTTT	CAYRAFNTGELFF
TRBJ1-1	TRBD1	few	TRBV7-9	TGCGCCTTCAGGGGGCGACGGACTGAAGCTTTCTTT	CAFRGRRTEAFF
TRBJ2-4	-	once	TRBV19	TGTGCCAGTTCGGGCTCGGAGAGGGACATTCAGTACTTC	CASSGSERDIQYF
TRBJ1-5	-	-	TRBV6-1	TGTGCCAGCAGTGACCCTCGGGGGGGTAATAGCAATCAGCCCCAGCATTTT	CASSDPRGGNSNQPQHF
TRBJ1-2	-	-	TRBV4-1	TGCGCCAGCAGCCAAGGTGGGGCGGCCCCCTATGGCTACACCTTC	CASSQGGAAPYGYTF
TRBJ1-1	-	-	TRBV6-5	TGTGCCAGCAGAGAGGCTTCCCCTCGGGAAGCTTTCTTT	CASREASPREAFF
TRBJ1-4	-	-	TRBV29-1	TGCAGCGTTGTTTTGGCCGAAAAACTGTTTTTT	CSVVLAEKLFF
TRBJ1-3	-	-	TRBV10-2	TGCGCCAGCAGTGAGTGGGGAGGGACCTCTGGAAACACCATATATTTT	CASSEWGGTSGNTIYF
TRBJ2-7	-	-	TRBV14	TGTGCCAGCAGCTGGCCGGGTCCCTCCTACGAGCAGTACTTC	CASSWPGPSYEQYF
TRBJ1-3	-	-	TRBV10-1	TGCGCCAGCAGTGATGTGGGGGCGAACGGAAACACCATATATTTT	CASSDVGANGNTIYF
TRBJ2-2	TRBD1	-	TRBV18	TGTGCCAGCTCCGGACAGGGGGCCGGGGAGCTGTTTTTT	CASSGQGAGELFF
TRBJ1-2	-	-	TRBV28	TGTGCCAGCACAGGACAATTAGGCTATGGCTACACCTTC	CASTGQLGYGYTF
TRBJ1-4	-	-	TRBV28	TGTGCCAGCAGCCTTATGGGCTTATTGGGCGAAAAACTGTTTTTT	CASSLMGLLGEKLFF
TRBJ1-5	-	-	TRBV2	TGTGCCAGCATTGGGCCCGCGGGGGGGAGGCCCCAGCATTTT	CASIGPAGGRPQHF
TRBJ2-7	-	-	TRBV6-1	TGTGCCAGCAGTCTCGGACAGGAGGGGTACGAGCAGTACTTC	CASSLGQEGYEQYF
TRBJ2-5	-	-	TRBV29-1	TGCAGCGCAAAACAGGGAGTGGAGACCCAGTACTTC	CSAKQGVETQYF
TRBJ2-7	-	-	TRBV5-6	TGTGCCAGCAGCTTGTCAGACTACGAGCAGTACTTC	CASSLSDYEQYF
TRBJ1-2	TRBD1	-	TRBV28	TGTGCCAGCACCCCGGGGGACAGGGACAGCTATGGCTACACCTTC	CASTPGDRDSYGYTF
TRBJ2-7	TRBD2	-	TRBV9	TGTGCCAGCAGCAGGACTAGCGGGGGCCGGGAGCAGTACTTC	CASSRTSGGREQYF
TRBJ2-7	-	-	TRBV11-2	TGTGCCAGCAGCCCCCTCGGGGGGCTTTCCTACGAGCAGTACTTC	CASSPLGGLSYEQYF
TRBJ1-6	-	-	TRBV27	TGTGCCAGCAGGATGTACGACAGCAGCTCCTATAATTCACCCCTCCACTTT	CASRMYDSSSYNSPLHF
TRBJ1-6	TRBD1	few	TRBV11-2	TGTGCCAGCAGCCCCCGGACAGGGCGGGATTCACCCCTCCACTTT	CASSPRTGRDSPLHF
TRBJ2-5	-	few	TRBV14	TGTGCCAGCAGCCGCCGGGTCCGGGAGACCCAGTACTTC	CASSRRVRETQYF
TRBJ1-2	-	-	TRBV5-4	TGTGCCAGCAGCTTGGGTCTTGGTCACTATGGCTACCCCTTC	CASSLGLGHYGYPF
TRBJ1-1	TRBD1	-	TRBV6-5	TGTGCCAGCAGTCGACAGGGCATTAGCACTGAAGCTTTCTTT	CASSRQGISTEAFF
TRBJ2-7	TRBD1	-	TRBV5-1	TGCGCCAGCAACCCTGGACAGGCCTACGAGCAGTACTTC	CASNPGQAYEQYF
TRBJ2-5	TRBD2	-	TRBV6-1	TGTGCCAGCAGTGAATCGACTAGCGGTGGAGAGACCCAGTACTTC	CASSESTSGGETQYF
TRBJ2-1	-	-	TRBV7-9	TGTGCCAGCAGCCGCGAGGACAGAAACTCCTACAATGAGCAGTTCTTC	CASSREDRNSYNEQFF
TRBJ2-2	TRBD2	-	TRBV5-4	TGTGCCAGCAGCCCCGGACTAGCGGGGGGGCCGGACACCGGGGAGCTGTTTTTT	CASSPGLAGGPDTGELFF
TRBJ1-5	TRBD1	once	TRBV19	TGTGCCAGTAGCCAGGGACAGGGGTCAATTCAGCCCCAGCATTTT	CASSQGQGSIQPQHF